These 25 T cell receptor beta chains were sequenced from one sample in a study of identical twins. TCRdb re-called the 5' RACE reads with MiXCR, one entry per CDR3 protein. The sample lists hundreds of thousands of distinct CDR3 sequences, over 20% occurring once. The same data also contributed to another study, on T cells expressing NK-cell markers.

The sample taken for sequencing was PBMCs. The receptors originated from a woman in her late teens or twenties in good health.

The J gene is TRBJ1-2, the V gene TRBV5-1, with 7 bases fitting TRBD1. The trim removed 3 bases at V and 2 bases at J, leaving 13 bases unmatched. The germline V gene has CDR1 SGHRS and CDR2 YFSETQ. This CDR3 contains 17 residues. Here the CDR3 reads CASSWTPVQGKNYGYTF. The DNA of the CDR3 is TGCGCCAGCAGCTGGACGCCGGTACAGGGGAAAAACTATGGCTACACCTTC.

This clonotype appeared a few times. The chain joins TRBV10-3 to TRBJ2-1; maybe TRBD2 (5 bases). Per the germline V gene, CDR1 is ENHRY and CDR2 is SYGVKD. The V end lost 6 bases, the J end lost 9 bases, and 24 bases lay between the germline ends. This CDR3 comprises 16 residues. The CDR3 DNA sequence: TGTGCCATCAGCGAGCGATCCGGACTCGGATTGGGTGAGCAGTTCTTC. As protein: CAISERSGLGLGEQFF.

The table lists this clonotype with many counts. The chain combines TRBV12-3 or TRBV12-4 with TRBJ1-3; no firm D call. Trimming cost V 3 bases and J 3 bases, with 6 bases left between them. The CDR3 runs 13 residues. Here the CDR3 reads CASSFLGGNTIYF. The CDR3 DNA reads TGTGCCAGCAGTTTTCTTGGTGGAAACACCATATATTTT.

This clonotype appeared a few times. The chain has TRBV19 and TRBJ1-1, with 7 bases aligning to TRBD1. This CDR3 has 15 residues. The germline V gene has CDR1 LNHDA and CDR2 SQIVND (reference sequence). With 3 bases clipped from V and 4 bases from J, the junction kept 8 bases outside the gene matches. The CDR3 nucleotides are TGTGCCAGTAGTATCGCCCGACAGGGAAGCACTGAAGCTTTCTTT. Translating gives CASSIARQGSTEAFF.

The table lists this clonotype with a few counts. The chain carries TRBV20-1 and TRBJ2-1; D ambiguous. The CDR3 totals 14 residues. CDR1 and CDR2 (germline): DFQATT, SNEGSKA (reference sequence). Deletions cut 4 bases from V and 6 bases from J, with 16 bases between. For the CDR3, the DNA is TGCAGTGCTACCCGACTCAAGGGCACCAATGAGCAGTTCTTC. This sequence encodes CSATRLKGTNEQFF.

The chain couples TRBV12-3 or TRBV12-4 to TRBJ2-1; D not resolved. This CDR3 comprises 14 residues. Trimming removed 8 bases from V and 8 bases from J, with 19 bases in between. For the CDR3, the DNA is TGTGCCAGCGTTAGAGGTTGGGAAAGTGATGAGCAGTTCTTC. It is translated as CASVRGWESDEQFF.

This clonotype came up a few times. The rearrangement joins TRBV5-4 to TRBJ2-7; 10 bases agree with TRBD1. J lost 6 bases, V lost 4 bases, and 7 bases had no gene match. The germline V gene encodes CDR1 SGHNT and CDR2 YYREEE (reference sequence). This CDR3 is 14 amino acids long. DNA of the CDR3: TGTGCCAGCAGCCCACGACAGGGGGCAACCGAGCAGTACTTC. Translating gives CASSPRQGATEQYF.

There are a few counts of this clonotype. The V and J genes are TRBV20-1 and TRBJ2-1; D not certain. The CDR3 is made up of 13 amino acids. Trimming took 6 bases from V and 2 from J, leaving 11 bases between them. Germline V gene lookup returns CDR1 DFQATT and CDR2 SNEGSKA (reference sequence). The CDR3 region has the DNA TGCAGTGCAGGGCAAGCGACCTACAATGAGCAGTTCTTC. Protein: CSAGQATYNEQFF.

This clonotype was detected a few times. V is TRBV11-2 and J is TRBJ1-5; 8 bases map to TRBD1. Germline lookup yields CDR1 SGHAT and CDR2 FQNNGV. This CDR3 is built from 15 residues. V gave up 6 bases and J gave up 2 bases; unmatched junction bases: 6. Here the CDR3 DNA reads TGTGCCAGCAGATTCGCAGGGGGCCGCAATCAGCCCCAGCATTTT. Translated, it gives CASRFAGGRNQPQHF.

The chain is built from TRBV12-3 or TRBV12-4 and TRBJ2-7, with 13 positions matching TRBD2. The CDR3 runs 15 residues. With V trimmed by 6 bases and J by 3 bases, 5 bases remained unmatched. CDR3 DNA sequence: TGTGCCAGCAGGGGGGGACTAGCGGGAAACTACGAGCAGTACTTC. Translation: CASRGGLAGNYEQYF.

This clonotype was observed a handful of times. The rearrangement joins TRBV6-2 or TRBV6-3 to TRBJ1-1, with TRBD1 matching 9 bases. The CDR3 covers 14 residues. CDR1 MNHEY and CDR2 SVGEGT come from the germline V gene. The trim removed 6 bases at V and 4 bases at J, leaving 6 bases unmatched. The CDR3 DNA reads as TGTGCCAGCAGCTACCCGACAGGGGGCACTGAAGCTTTCTTT. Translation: CASSYPTGGTEAFF.

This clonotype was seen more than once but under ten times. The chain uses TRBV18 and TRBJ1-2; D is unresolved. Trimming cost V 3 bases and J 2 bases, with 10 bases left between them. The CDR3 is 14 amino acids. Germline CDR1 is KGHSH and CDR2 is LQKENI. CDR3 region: CASSPPTGNYGYTF. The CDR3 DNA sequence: TGTGCCAGCTCACCGCCGACGGGGAACTATGGCTACACCTTC.

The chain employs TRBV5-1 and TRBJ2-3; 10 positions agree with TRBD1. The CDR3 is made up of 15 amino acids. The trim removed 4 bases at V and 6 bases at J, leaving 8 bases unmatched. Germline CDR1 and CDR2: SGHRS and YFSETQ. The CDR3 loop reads CASSRSGQGGDTQYF. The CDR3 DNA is TGCGCCAGCAGCCGATCCGGACAGGGGGGGGATACGCAGTATTTT.

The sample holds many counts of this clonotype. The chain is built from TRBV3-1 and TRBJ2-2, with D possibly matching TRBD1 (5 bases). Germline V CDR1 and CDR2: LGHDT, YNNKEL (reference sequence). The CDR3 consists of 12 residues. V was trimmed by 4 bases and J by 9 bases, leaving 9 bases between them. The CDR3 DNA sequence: TGTGCCAGCAGCCCCCAGGGTTGGGAGCTGTTTTTT. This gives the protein CASSPQGWELFF.

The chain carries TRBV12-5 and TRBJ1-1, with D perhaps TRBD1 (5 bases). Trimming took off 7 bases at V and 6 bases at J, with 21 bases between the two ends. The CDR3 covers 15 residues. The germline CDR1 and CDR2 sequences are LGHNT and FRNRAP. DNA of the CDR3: TGTGCTAGTGACCTCCGACAGAACCAGCCACCTGAAGCTTTCTTT. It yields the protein CASDLRQNQPPEAFF.

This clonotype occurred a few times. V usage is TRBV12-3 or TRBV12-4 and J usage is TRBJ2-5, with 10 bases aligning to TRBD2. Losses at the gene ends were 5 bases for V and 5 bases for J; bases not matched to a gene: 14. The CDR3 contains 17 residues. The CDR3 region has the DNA TGTGCCAGCAGTCCTGGGGTAGCGGGGGGCTGGGGGGAGACCCAGTACTTC. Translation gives CASSPGVAGGWGETQYF.

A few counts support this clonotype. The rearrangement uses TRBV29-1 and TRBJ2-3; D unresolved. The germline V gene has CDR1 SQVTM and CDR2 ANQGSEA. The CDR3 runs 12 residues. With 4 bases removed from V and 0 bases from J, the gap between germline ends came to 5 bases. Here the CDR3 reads CSVVPSTDTQYF. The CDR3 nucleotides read TGCAGCGTTGTCCCTAGCACAGATACGCAGTATTTT.

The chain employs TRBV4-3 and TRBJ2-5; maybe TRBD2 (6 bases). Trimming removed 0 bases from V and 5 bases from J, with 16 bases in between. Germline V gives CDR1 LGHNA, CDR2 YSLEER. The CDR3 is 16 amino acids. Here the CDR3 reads CASSQDRSRRGETQYF. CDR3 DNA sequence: TGCGCCAGCAGCCAAGATAGGTCCAGACGGGGGGAGACCCAGTACTTC.

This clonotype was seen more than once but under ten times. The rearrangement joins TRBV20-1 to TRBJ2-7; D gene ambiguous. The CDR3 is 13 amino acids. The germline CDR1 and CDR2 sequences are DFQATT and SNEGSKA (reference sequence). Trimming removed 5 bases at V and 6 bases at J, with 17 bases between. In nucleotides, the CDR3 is TGCAGTGCTTCCGGCAGGCCGGATGGCGAGCAGTACTTC. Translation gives CSASGRPDGEQYF.

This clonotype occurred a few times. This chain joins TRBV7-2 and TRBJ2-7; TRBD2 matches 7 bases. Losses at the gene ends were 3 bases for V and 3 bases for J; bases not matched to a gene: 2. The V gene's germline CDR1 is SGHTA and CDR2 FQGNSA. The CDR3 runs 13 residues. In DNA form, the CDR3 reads TGTGCCAGCAGCTTCGGACTAGTCTACGAGCAGTACTTC. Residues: CASSFGLVYEQYF.

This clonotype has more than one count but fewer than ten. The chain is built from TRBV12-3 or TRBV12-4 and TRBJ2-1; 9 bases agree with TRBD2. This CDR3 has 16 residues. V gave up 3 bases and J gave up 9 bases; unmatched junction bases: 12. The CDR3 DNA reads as TGTGCCAGCAGTTTCGGCGGGAGGGCCCTCGTCGGTGAGCAGTTCTTC. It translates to CASSFGGRALVGEQFF.

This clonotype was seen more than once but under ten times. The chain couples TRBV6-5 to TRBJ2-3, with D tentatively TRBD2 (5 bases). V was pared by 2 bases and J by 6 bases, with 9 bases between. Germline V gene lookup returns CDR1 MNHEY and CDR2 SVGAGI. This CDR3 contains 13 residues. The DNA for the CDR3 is TGTGCCAGCAGTTACAGGATAGCGGATACGCAGTATTTT. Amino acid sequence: CASSYRIADTQYF.

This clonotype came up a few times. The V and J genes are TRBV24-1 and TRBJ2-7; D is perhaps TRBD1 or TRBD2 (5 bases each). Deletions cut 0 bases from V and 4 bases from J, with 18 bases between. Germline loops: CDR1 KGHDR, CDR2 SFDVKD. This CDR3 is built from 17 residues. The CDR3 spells CATSDLQIGAPRYEQYF. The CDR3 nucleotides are TGTGCCACCAGTGATTTGCAAATCGGGGCCCCGCGGTACGAGCAGTACTTC.

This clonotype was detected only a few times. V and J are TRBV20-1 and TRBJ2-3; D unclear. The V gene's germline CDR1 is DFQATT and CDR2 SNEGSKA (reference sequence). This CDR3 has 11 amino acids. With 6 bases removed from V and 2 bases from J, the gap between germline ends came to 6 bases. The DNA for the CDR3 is TGCAGTGCGTTCCCCACAGATACGCAGTATTTT. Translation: CSAFPTDTQYF.

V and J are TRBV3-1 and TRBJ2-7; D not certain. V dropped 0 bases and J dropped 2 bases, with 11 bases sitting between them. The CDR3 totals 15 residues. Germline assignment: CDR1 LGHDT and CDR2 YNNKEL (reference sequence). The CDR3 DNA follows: TGTGCCAGCAGCCAAGAGGCTGCTGTTACCTACGAGCAGTACTTC. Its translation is CASSQEAAVTYEQYF.